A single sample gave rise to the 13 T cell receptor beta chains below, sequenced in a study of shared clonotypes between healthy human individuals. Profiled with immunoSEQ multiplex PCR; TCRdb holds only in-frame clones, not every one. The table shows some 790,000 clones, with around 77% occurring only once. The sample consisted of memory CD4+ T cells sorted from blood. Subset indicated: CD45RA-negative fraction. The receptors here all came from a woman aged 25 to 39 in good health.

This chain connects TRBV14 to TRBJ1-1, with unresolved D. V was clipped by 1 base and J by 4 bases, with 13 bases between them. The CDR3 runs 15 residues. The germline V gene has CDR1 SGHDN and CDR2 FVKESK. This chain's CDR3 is CASSQVYVKATEAFF. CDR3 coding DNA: TGTGCCAGCAGCCAAGTTTATGTTAAAGCCACTGAAGCTTTCTTT. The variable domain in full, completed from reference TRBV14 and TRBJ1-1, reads EAGVTQFPSHSVIEKGQTVTLRCDPISGHDNLYWYRRVMGKEIKFLLHFVKESKQDESGMPNNRFLAERTGGTYSTLKVQPAELEDSGVYFCASSQVYVKATEAFFGQGTRLTVV.

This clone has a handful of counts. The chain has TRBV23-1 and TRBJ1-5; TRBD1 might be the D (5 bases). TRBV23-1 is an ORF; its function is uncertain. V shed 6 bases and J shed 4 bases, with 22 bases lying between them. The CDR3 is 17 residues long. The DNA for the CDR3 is TGCGCCAGCAGGAAAAGGGACGCCGCGACCCTTAATCAGCCCCAGCATTTT. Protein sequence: CASRKRDAATLNQPQHF.

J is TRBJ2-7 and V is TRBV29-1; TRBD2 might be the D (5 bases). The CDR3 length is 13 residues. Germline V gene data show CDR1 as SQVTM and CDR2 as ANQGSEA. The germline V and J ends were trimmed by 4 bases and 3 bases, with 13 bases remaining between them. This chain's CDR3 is CSVAPRTDYEQYF. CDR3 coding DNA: TGCAGCGTTGCCCCTCGGACTGACTACGAGCAGTACTTC.

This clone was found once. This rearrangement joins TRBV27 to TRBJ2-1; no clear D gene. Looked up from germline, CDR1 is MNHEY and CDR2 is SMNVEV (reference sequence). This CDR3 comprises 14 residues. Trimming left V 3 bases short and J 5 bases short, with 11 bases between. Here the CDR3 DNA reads TGTGCCAGCAGTTTTCGCATCAACGACAATGAGCAGTTCTTC. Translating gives CASSFRINDNEQFF.

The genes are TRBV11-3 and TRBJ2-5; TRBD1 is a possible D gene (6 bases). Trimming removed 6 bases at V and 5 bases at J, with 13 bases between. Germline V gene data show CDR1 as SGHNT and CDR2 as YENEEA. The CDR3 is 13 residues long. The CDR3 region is CASRQGILETQYF. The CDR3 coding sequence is TGTGCCAGCAGACAGGGTATTTTGGAGACCCAGTACTTC.

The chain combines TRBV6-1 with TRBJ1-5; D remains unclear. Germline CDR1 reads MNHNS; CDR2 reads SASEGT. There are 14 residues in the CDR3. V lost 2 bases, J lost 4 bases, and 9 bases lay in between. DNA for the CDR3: TGTGCCAGCAGTGAAAACGGCCCGAATCAGCCCCAGCATTTT. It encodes CASSENGPNQPQHF.

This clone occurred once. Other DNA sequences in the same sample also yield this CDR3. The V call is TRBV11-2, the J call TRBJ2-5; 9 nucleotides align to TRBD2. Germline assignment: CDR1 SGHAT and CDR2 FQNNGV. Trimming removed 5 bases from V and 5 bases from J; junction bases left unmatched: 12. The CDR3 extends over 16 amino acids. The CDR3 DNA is TGTGCCAGCAGCACCAGCGAGTTAGCGGGAGTGGAGACCCAGTACTTC. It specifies CASSTSELAGVETQYF.

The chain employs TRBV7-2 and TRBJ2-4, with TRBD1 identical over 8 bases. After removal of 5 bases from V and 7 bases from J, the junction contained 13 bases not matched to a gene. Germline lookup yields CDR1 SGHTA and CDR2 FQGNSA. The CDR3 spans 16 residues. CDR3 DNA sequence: TGTGCCAGCAGCACCCACGCGACAGGGGCGGGGAACATTCAGTACTTC. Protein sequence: CASSTHATGAGNIQYF.

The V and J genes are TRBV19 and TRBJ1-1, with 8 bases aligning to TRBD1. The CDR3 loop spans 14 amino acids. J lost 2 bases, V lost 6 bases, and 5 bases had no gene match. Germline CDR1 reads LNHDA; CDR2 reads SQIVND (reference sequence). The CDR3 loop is CASRETGDNTEAFF. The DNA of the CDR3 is TGTGCCAGTAGGGAGACAGGGGATAACACTGAAGCTTTCTTT.

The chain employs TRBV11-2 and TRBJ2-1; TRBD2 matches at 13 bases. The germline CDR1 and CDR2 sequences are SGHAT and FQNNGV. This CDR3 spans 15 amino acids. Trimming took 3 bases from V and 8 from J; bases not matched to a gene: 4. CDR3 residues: CASSLGLAGTDEQFF. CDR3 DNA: TGTGCCAGCAGCTTGGGACTAGCGGGAACGGATGAGCAGTTCTTC.

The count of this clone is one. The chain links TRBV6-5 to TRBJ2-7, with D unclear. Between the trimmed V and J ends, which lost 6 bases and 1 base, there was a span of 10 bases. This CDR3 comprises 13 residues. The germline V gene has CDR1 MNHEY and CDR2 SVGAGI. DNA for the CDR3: TGTGCCAGCAGATCCGACATATCCTACGAGCAGTACTTC. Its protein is CASRSDISYEQYF.

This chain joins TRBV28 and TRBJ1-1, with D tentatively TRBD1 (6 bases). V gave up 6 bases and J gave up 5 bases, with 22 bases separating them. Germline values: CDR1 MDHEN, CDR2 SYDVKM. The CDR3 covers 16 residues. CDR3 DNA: TGTGCCAGCAGGGGGGGTACCGGGACACTGAGGACTGAAGCTTTCTTT. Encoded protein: CASRGGTGTLRTEAFF.

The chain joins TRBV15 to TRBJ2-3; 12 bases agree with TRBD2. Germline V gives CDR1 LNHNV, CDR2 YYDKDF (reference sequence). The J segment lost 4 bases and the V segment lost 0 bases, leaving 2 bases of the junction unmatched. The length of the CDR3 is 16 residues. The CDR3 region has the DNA TGTGCCACCAGCAGAGAACTAGCGGGAGGCGCAGATACGCAGTATTTT. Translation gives CATSRELAGGADTQYF.